Presented here are 2 T cell receptor beta chains from one specimen sequenced in a study of shared clonotypes between healthy human individuals. The data were produced by immunoSEQ multiplex PCR, yet TCRdb's version contains in-frame clones alone and is incomplete. The profile shows millions of clones, about 95% of them singletons. Terminally differentiated effector memory CD45RA+ cells were excluded by CCR7 positive selection of CD45RO-negative cells. The material sequenced was naive CD8+ T cells sorted from blood. The receptors stem from a young man in good health.

This chain uses TRBV6-1 with TRBJ2-1; 8 bases match TRBD2. The CDR3 consists of 17 residues. The germline CDR1 and CDR2 sequences are MNHNS and SASEGT. After removal of 3 bases from V and 0 bases from J, the junction contained 7 bases not matched to a gene. CDR3 nucleotide sequence: TGTGCCAGCAGTGAGATAGCGGGGCGGGTCTCCTACAATGAGCAGTTCTTC. This translates into CASSEIAGRVSYNEQFF.

About this clone: This sample also contains other DNA sequences that code for the same CDR3. The rearrangement links TRBV4-1 to TRBJ1-1; D is ambiguous. Germline V gene data show CDR1 as MGHRA and CDR2 as YSYEKL. Between the trimmed V and J ends, which lost 1 base and 5 bases, there was a span of 8 bases. This CDR3 is built from 13 residues. For the CDR3, the DNA is TGCGCCAGCAGCCAAGGTCCCGGGACTGAAGCTTTCTTT. Its translation is CASSQGPGTEAFF.